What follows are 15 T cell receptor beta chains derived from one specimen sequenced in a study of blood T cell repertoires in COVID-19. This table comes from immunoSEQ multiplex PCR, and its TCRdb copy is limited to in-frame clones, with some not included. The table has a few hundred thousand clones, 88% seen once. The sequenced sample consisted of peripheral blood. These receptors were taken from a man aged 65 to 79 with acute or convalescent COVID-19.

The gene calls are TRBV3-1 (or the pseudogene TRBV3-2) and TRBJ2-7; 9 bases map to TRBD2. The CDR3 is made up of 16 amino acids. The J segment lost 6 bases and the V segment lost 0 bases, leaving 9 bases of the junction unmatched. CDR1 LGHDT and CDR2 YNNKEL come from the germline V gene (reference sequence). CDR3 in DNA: TGTGCCAGCAGCCAAGAAAGGGTTAGCGGGAGTAGCGAGCAGTACTTC. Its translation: CASSQERVSGSSEQYF.

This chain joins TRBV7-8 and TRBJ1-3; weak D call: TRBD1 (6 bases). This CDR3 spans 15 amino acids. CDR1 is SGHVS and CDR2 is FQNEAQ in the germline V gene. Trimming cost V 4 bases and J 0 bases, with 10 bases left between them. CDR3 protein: CASSSVRGSGNTIYF. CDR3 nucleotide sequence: TGTGCCAGCAGCTCGGTCAGGGGCTCTGGAAACACCATATATTTT.

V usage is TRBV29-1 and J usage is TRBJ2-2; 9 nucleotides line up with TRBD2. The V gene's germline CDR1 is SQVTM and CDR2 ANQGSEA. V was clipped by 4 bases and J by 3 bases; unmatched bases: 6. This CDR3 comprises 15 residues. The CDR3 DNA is TGCAGCGTTGTGGTGCGGGAGGGCGACACCGGGGAGCTGTTTTTT. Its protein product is CSVVVREGDTGELFF.

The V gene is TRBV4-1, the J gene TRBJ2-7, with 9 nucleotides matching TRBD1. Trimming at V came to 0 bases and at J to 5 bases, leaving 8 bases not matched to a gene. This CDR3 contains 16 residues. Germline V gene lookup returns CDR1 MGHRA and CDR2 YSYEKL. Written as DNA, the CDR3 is TGCGCCAGCAGCCAAGATTCAGGGACAGGGCTCAACGAGCAGTACTTC. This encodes CASSQDSGTGLNEQYF.

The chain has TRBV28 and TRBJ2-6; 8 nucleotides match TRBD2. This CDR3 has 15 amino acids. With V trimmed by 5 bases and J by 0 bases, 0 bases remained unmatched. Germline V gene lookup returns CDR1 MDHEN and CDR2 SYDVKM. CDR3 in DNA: TGTGCCAGCAGTAGCGGGAGCTCTGGGGCCAACGTCCTGACTTTC. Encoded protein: CASSSGSSGANVLTF.

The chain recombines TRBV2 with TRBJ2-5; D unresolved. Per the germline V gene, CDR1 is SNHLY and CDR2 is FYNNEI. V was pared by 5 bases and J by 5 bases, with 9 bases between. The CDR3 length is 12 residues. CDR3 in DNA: TGTGCCAGCAGTCGGGTTCTTGAGACCCAGTACTTC. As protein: CASSRVLETQYF.

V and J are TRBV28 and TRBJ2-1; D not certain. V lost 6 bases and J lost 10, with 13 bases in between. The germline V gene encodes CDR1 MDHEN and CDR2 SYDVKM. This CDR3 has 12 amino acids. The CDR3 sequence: CASRLYSEEQFF. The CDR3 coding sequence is TGTGCCAGCAGACTTTACAGTGAAGAGCAGTTCTTC.

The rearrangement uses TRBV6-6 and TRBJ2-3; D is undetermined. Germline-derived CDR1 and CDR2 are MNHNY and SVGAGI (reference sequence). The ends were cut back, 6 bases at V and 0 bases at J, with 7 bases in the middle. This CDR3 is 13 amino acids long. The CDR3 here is CASRETSTDTQYF. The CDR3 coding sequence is TGTGCCAGCAGGGAGACTAGCACAGATACGCAGTATTTT.

CDR3 residues: CASRGRATNEKLFF. The CDR3 nucleotides are TGTGCCAGTAGGGGGAGAGCAACTAATGAAAAACTGTTTTTT. This chain connects TRBV19 to TRBJ1-4; the D is unclear. Germline CDR1 reads LNHDA; CDR2 reads SQIVND (reference sequence). V shed 6 bases and J shed 0 bases, with 8 bases lying between them. This CDR3 has 14 amino acids.

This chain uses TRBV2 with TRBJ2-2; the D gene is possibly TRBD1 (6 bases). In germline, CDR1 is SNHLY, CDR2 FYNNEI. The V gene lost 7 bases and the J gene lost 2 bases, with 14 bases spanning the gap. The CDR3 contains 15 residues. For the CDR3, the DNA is TGTGCCAGCAATTTGGAACAGGGAAACACCGGGGAGCTGTTTTTT. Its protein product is CASNLEQGNTGELFF.

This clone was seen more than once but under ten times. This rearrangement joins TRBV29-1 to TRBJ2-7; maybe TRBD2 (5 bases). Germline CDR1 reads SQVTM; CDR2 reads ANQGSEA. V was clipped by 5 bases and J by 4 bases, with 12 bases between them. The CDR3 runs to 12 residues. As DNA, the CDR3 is TGCAGCGTTTTTGTAGGCGGGTACGAGCAGTACTTC. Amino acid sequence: CSVFVGGYEQYF.

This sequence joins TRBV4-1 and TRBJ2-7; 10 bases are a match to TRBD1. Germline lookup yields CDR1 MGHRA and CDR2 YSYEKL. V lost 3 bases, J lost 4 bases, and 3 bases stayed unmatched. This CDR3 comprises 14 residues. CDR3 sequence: CASSQRTGGYEQYF. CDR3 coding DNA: TGCGCCAGCAGCCAGAGGACAGGGGGGTACGAGCAGTACTTC.

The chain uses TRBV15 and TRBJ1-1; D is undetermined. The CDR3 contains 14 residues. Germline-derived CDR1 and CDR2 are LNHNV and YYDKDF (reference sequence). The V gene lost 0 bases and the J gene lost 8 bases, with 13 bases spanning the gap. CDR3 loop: CATSREDRRGEAFF. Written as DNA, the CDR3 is TGTGCCACCAGCAGAGAAGACCGTCGAGGGGAAGCTTTCTTT.

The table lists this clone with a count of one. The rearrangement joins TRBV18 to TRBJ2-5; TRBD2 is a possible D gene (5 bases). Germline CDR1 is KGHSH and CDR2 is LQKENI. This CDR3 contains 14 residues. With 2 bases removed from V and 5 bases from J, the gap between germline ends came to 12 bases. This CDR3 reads CASSPFEGGETQYF. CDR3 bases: TGTGCCAGCTCACCATTTGAGGGTGGGGAGACCCAGTACTTC.

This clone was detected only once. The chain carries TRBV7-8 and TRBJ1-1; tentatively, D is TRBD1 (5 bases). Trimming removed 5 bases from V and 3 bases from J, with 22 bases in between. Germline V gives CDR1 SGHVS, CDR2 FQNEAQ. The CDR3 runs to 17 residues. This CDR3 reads CASSPRRIGEAHTEAFF. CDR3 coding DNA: TGTGCCAGCAGCCCCAGAAGGATAGGGGAAGCCCACACTGAAGCTTTCTTT.